This entry concerns a single T cell receptor (beta chain). This entry belongs to a study of blood T cell repertoires in COVID-19. The wider study: From the United States, Italy and Spain came samples of acute and convalescent COVID-19. T cells, B-cell-depleted T cells, or PBMCs supplied cDNA or gDNA.

In the authors' methods: Quantification of nucleated cells was approximated via reference gene primer amplification. Repertoires were generated with immunoSEQ multiplex PCR, while TCRdb's copy carries only in-frame clones and drops some. The DNA gave D and trimming, while V, J and clone size come from that table. The sample gives about 400,000 clones, 86% of which show up once; 1.4% to 1.5% is in the top ten. Germline V gene lookup returns CDR1 SGHAT and CDR2 FQNNGV. This CDR3 has 15 residues. V dropped 5 bases and J dropped 0 bases, with 13 bases sitting between them. This sequence originates from a woman aged 30 to 39 with active or convalescent COVID-19. Sequences were obtained from peripheral blood. J is TRBJ1-1 and V is TRBV11-2; possibly TRBD1 for D (5 bases). CDR3 DNA sequence: TGTGCCAGCAGCGGTAGGGGATTCATGAACACTGAAGCTTTCTTT. The encoded protein is CASSGRGFMNTEAFF. The variable domain in full, with the rest retrieved from reference TRBV11-2 and TRBJ1-1, is EAGVAQSPRYKIIEKRQSVAFWCNPISGHATLYWYQQILGQGPKLLIQFQNNGVVDDSQLPKDRFSAERLKGVDSTLKIQPAKLEDSAVYLCASSGRGFMNTEAFFGQGTRLTVV.